This T cell receptor (beta chain) emerged from a study of cytomegalovirus exposure and HLA in healthy donors. Across the study: As released early, the data held around 80 million unique TCRs from HLA-typed donors. Regarding the study as a whole: The availability of immune exposure information extended only to CMV serostatus.

This clone has a single count. As yet, its antigen is unknown. The PCR contained 60 Vbeta and 13 Jbeta primers. Here immunoSEQ multiplex PCR was the method, and the copy in TCRdb shows in-frame clones only, minus some. Here the sample spans some 160,000 clones, 77% being singletons. The specimen was PBMCs. The TCR was taken from a woman aged 25 to 39 in good health and CMV-seronegative.

The chain's CDR3 is CASSAGTSGMWVLFF. CDR3 DNA sequence: TGTGCCAGTAGCGCCGGGACTAGCGGGATGTGGGTCCTGTTCTTC. The V call is TRBV19, the J call TRBJ2-1, with TRBD2 identical over 13 bases. Germline trimming cut 6 bases from V and 15 bases from J; bases unmatched to any gene: 14. Germline V gene data show CDR1 as LNHDA and CDR2 as SQIVND (reference sequence). This CDR3 region has 15 residues.